This TCR beta chain was identified during a study of blood T cell repertoires in COVID-19. V lost 5 bases to trimming and J lost 5 bases, with 19 bases between them. The CDR3 length is 15 residues. Germline V gene sequence: CDR1 SGHRS, CDR2 YFSETQ. The participants were between about 18 and 90 years old and came from under 25 US areas. The study assigned cohorts using participant-reported clinical history. As handled by the study authors: Amplification of reference gene primers was used by the study to estimate nucleated cell counts. The table came from immunoSEQ multiplex PCR; TCRdb's copy has only in-frame clones and leaves some out. The V and J calls and clone size come from that table; D and trimming were worked out from the DNA. The sample yields around 320,000 clones, roughly 91% seen once.

This TCR was recovered from a woman in her fifties or sixties who had been exposed to COVID-19. The sample taken for sequencing was PBMCs or T cells enriched from blood (not recorded which). The chain uses TRBV5-1 and TRBJ2-5; possibly TRBD1 for D (6 bases). CDR3 DNA sequence: TGCGCCAGCAGTAGCACAGGGCTGCCCGCCGAGACCCAGTACTTC. It codes for CASSSTGLPAETQYF.